The following is a T cell receptor (beta chain) sequence with its context. Antigen: not known. The source of the sample is a study of cytomegalovirus exposure and HLA in healthy donors. Study results and caveats: Sequences of the TCR beta chain were said to predict the HLA-A and HLA-B alleles of most subjects accurately.

CDR3 size: 20 residues. J was trimmed by 3 bases and V by 3 bases; bases with no gene match: 19. Looked up from germline, CDR1 is MGHRA and CDR2 is YSYEKL. PCR employed 60 Vbeta and 13 Jbeta primers. Measured with immunoSEQ multiplex PCR; TCRdb has only the in-frame clones, and not every one. The sample lists 100,000 to 150,000 clones, roughly 82% seen once, with approximately 1.1% in the top ten. Input material: PBMCs. J is TRBJ2-7 and V is TRBV4-1; 11 bases are shared with TRBD2. The source is a boy between 5 and 17 years old in good health and CMV-seronegative. Written as DNA, the CDR3 is TGCGCCAGCAGCCATAATTACTTTGACTTGGGACTAGCGGAGAGCTACGAGCAGTACTTC. Translation: CASSHNYFDLGLAESYEQYF.